A selection of T cell receptor beta chains follows, all from one sample in a study of prognosis after radiotherapy for stage I lung cancer. MiXCR was run by TCRdb on the multiplex PCR reads, yielding one entry per CDR3 protein. The repertoire has tens of thousands of distinct CDR3 sequences, roughly 36% of them found once; the top ten carry about 9.2%. The sample here was PBMCs, taken before or after stereotactic body radiation therapy (not recorded which). These receptors were obtained from a donor aged 50 or older with non-small cell lung cancer. CDR3s include the opening cysteine and the closing phenylalanine or tryptophan. The D gene is left open where the match is weak. Clone size is stated in some rows and not others, as once, few, many or a class when expanded.

d_call,j_call,clone_size,v_call,cdr3_nt,cdr3_aa
NA,TRBJ2-3,many,TRBV5-1,TGCGCCAGCAGCTTGACAGGTGTGGGCACAGATACGCAGTATTTT,CASSLTGVGTDTQYF
NA,TRBJ1-4,many,TRBV4-2,TGTGCCAGCAGCCCCCGGGACACTAGTGAAAAACTGTTTTTT,CASSPRDTSEKLFF
NA,TRBJ2-7,many,TRBV20-1,TGCAGTGCTAGCACAGGGTCCGAGCAGTACTTC,CSASTGSEQYF
TRBD2,TRBJ2-1,NA,TRBV2,TGTGCCATCATACTTGAGGGACTAGCGGGAAACAATGAGCAGTTCTTC,CAIILEGLAGNNEQFF
TRBD1,TRBJ1-6,many,TRBV5-1,TGCGCCAGCAGTCTCGGGACAGAGAATTCACCCCTCCACTTT,CASSLGTENSPLHF
TRBD1,TRBJ1-2,many,TRBV5-1,TGCGCCAGCAGCGTGGGACAGACAACGTATGGCTACACCTTC,CASSVGQTTYGYTF
NA,TRBJ2-1,NA,TRBV7-9,TGTGCCAGCAGCTCCTCCGGGAATTACAATGAGCAGTTCTTC,CASSSSGNYNEQFF
NA,TRBJ2-2,NA,TRBV3-1,TGTGCCAGCAGCCAAGGGGTCTGTGAGCTGTCTTTT,CASSQGVCELSF
TRBD1,TRBJ2-2,few,TRBV25-1,TGTGCCATCAGTGGACAGGGTGACACCGGGGAGCTGTTTTTT,CAISGQGDTGELFF
NA,TRBJ2-7,many,TRBV2,TGTGCCAGCAGGGGTGGGTCCAATCACGAGCAGTACTTC,CASRGGSNHEQYF
NA,TRBJ2-1,many,TRBV18,TGTGCCAGCTCACCACCGACGGGAAGCAATGAGCAGTTCTTC,CASSPPTGSNEQFF
NA,TRBJ1-3,many,TRBV19,TGTGCCAGTAGTCCCCAGGGAGTCGTCAACACCATATATTTT,CASSPQGVVNTIYF
NA,TRBJ1-5,many,TRBV5-5,TGTGCCAGCAGCTTAGCGGGGCTAAGCAATCAGCCCCAGCATTTT,CASSLAGLSNQPQHF
TRBD2,TRBJ2-7,many,TRBV28,TGTGCCAGCAAAGCGGGAGCCGCCGAGCAGTACTTC,CASKAGAAEQYF
NA,TRBJ2-6,many,TRBV6-2/TRBV6-3,TGTGCCAGCAGTAAAGGGACCGTAGCCCGCTCTGGGGCCAACGTCCTGACTTTC,CASSKGTVARSGANVLTF
TRBD1,TRBJ1-1,many,TRBV12-3/TRBV12-4,TGTGCCAGCAGTCAAGGGGGCGGCACTGAAGCTTTCTTT,CASSQGGGTEAFF
NA,TRBJ2-5,NA,TRBV30,TGTGCCTGGATGGATGTAAGAGGGGGGGAGACCCGGTACTTC,CAWMDVRGGETRYF
NA,TRBJ2-3,many,TRBV2,TGTGCCAGCAGGCAAGCGACTAGTGATACGCAGTATTTT,CASRQATSDTQYF
NA,TRBJ2-2,NA,TRBV7-9,TGTGCCAGCAGCTTATCTGCGCTAGGCACGGGGGAGCTGTTTTTT,CASSLSALGTGELFF
TRBD2,TRBJ2-3,many,TRBV20-1,TGCAGTGCTGTTCGACTAGCGGGAGAAGATACGCAGTATTTT,CSAVRLAGEDTQYF
TRBD2,TRBJ2-7,many,TRBV27,TGTGCCAGCAGTTCTAGCGGGAGGCCCTACGAGCAGTACTTC,CASSSSGRPYEQYF
NA,TRBJ2-6,NA,TRBV7-2,TGTGCCAGCAGCGTGACATGGGGTTCGAGCTCTGGGGCCAACGTCCTTACTTTC,CASSVTWGSSSGANVLTF
TRBD2,TRBJ2-1,many,TRBV27,TGTGCCAGCAGTTTGGGAACTAGCGGGATAACGGCTTTTAACAATGAGCAGTTCTTC,CASSLGTSGITAFNNEQFF
NA,TRBJ2-2,once,TRBV10-3,TGTGCCATCAGGTATGTACAGGGGTCTCGCGGCGGGGTGGGTAGGGGGGAGCTGTTTTTT,CAIRYVQGSRGGVGRGELFF
TRBD2,TRBJ2-4,NA,TRBV20-1,TGCAGTGCTAGAGTAGCGGGAGGGCCAGGCATTCAGTACTTC,CSARVAGGPGIQYF